This TCR beta chain was identified in a study of a mutant IDH1 vaccine in newly diagnosed glioma. Turning to the study itself: Patients were pretreated with radiotherapy, temozolomide, or both, mostly both.

As for this clone: The antigen is not known.

Study conclusions and caveats: There were vaccine-induced immune responses in 85% to 95% of the patients. There seemed to be no relation between pseudoprogression and changes in top peripheral T cell clonotypes.

Trimming cost V 6 bases and J 8 bases, with 16 bases left between them. This CDR3 is 13 amino acids long. The germline V gene encodes CDR1 MNHEY and CDR2 SVGAGI. The table came from immunoSEQ multiplex PCR; TCRdb's copy has only in-frame clones and leaves some out. The sample contains about 43,000 clones, about 81% of which appear only once. Time point reported: week 23, last vaccination. The study gave 300 ug of mutant IDH1 20-mer peptide per vaccine dose, with topical imiquimod. The sample consisted of PBMCs, taken from a glioma patient whose treatment included an IDH1 peptide vaccine. This chain uses TRBV6-5 with TRBJ1-2; the D gene is possibly TRBD1 (6 bases). The sequence derives from a woman between 18 and 30 years old with glioma. Some clones in this sample may be carry-over from other donors' samples. DNA of the CDR3: TGTGCCAGCAGACAGGACAGTCTCTTAGGCTACACCTTC. Protein sequence: CASRQDSLLGYTF.